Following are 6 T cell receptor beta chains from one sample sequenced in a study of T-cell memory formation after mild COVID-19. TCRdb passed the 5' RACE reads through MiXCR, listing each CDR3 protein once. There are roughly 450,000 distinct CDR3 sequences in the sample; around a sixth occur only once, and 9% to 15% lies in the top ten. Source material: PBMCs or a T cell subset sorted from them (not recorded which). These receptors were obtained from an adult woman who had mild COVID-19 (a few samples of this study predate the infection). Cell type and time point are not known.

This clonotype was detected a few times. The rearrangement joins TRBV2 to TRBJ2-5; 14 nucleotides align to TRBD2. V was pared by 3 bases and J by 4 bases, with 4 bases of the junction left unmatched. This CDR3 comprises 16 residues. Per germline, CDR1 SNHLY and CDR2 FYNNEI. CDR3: CASSEGLAGDRETQYF. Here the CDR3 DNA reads TGTGCCAGCAGTGAGGGACTAGCGGGAGATCGAGAGACCCAGTACTTC.

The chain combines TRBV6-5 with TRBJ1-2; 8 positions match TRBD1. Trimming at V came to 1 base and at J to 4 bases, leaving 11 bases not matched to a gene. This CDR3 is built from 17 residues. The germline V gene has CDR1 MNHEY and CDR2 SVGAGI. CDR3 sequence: CASSYWDRKLASYGYTF. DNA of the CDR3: TGTGCCAGCAGTTACTGGGACAGGAAGTTGGCAAGCTATGGCTACACCTTC.

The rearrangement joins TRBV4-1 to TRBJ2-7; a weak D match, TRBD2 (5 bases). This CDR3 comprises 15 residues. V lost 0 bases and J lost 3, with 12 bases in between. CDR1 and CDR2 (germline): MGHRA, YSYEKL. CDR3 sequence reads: CASSQEPGVGYEQYF. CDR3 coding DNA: TGCGCCAGCAGCCAAGAGCCCGGGGTTGGCTACGAGCAGTACTTC.

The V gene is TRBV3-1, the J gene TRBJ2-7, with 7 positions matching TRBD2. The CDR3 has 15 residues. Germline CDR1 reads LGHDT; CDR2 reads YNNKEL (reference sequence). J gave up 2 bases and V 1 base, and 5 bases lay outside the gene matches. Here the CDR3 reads CASSQGGSSTYEQYF. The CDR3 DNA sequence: TGTGCCAGCAGCCAAGGCGGGAGTTCCACCTACGAGCAGTACTTC.

The CDR3 bases are TGTGCCAGCAGCGGGACATGGGACACCATATATTTT. Translating gives CASSGTWDTIYF. The V gene is TRBV7-2, the J gene TRBJ1-3; weak D call: TRBD1 (6 bases). Trimming shortened V by 5 bases and J by 8 bases, and 10 bases separated the two germline ends. The CDR3 is 12 amino acids. The germline CDR1 and CDR2 sequences are SGHTA and FQGNSA.

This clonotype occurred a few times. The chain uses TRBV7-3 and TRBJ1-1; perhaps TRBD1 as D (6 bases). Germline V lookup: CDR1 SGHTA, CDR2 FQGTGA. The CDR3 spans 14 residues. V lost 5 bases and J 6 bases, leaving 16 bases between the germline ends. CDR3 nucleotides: TGTGCCAGCAGCCCGGGACACGGGTCCGCTGAAGCTTTCTTT. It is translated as CASSPGHGSAEAFF.